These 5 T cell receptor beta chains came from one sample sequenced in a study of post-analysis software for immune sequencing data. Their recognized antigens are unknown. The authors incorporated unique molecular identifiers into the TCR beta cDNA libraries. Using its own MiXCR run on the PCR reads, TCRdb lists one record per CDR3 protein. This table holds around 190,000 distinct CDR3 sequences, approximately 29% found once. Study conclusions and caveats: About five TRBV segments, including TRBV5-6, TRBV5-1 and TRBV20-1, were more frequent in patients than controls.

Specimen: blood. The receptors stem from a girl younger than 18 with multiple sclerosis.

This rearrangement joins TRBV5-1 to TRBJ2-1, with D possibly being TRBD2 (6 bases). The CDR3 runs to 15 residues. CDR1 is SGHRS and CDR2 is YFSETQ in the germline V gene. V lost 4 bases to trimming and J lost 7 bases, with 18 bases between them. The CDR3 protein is CASSESRRAINEQFF. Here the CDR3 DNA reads TGCGCCAGCAGCGAGTCTCGGAGGGCCATTAATGAGCAGTTCTTC.

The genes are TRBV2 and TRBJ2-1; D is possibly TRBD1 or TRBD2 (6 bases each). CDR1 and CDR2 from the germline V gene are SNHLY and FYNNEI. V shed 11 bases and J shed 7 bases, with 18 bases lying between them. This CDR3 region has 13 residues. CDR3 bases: TGTGCCGGCCCTGGGGGGCCTGGAAATGAGCAGTTCTTC. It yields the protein CAGPGGPGNEQFF.

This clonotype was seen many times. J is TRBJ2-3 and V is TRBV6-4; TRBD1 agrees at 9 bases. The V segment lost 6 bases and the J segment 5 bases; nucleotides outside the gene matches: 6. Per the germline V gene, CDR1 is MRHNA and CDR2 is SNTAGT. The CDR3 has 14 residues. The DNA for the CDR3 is TGTGCCAGCAGGGCCGGGACAGGGCGAGATACGCAGTATTTT. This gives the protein CASRAGTGRDTQYF.

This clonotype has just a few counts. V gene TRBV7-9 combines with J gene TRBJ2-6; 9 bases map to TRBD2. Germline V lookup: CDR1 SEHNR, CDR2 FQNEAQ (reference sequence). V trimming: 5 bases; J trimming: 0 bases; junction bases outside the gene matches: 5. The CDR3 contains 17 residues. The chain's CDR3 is CASSARLAASGANVLTF. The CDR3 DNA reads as TGTGCCAGCAGCGCTAGACTAGCGGCCTCTGGGGCCAACGTCCTGACTTTC.

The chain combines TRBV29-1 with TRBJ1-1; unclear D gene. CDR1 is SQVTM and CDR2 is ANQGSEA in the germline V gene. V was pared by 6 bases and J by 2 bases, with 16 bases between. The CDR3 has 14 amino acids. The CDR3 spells CSVGEGGLNTEAFF. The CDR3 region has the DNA TGCAGCGTAGGAGAGGGAGGACTCAACACTGAAGCTTTCTTT.